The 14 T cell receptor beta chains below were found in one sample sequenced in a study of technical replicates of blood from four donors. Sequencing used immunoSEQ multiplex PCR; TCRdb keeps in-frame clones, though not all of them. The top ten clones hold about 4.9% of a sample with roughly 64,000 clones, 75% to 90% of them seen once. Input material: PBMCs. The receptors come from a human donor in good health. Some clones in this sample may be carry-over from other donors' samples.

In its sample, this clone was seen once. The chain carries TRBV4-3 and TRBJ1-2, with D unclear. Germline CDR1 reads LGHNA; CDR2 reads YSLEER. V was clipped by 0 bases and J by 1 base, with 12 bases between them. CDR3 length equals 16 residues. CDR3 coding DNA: TGCGCCAGCAGCCAAGATGTACAGAAGATTAACTATGGCTACACCTTC. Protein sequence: CASSQDVQKINYGYTF.

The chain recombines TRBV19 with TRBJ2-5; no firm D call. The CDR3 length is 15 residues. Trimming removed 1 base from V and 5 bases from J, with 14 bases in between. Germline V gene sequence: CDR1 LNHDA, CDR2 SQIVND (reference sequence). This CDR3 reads CASSIATGLLETQYF. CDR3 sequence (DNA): TGTGCCAGTAGTATAGCTACCGGTCTTTTGGAGACCCAGTACTTC.

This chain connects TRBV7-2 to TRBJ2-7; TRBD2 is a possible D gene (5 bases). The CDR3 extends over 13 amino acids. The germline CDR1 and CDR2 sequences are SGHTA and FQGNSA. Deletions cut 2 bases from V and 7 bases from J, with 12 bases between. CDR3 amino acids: CASSLPPPGEQYF. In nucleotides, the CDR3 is TGTGCCAGCAGCTTACCACCTCCGGGGGAGCAGTACTTC.

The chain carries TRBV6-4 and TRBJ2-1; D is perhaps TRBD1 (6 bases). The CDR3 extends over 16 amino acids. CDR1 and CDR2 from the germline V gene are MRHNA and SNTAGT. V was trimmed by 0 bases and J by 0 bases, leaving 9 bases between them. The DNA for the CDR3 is TGTGCCAGCAGTGACTCTCAGGGGAGCTCCTACAATGAGCAGTTCTTC. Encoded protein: CASSDSQGSSYNEQFF.

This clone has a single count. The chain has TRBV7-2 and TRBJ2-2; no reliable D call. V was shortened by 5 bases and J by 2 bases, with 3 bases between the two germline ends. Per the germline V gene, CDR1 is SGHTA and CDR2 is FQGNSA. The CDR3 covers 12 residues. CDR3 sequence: CASSRNTGELFF. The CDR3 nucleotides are TGTGCCAGCAGCCGTAACACCGGGGAGCTGTTTTTT.

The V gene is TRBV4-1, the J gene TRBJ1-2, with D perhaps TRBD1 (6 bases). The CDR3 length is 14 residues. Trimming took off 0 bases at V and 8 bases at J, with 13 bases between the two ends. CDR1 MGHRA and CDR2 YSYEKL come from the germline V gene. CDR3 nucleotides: TGCGCCAGCAGCCAAGATATGGGACAAATAGGCTACACCTTC. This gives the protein CASSQDMGQIGYTF.

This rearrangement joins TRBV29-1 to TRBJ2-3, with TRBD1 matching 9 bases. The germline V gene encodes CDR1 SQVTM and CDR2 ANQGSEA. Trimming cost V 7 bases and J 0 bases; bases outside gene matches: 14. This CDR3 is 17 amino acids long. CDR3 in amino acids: CSARAGQGSLSTDTQYF. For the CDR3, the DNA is TGCAGCGCGCGGGCCGGACAGGGGTCCCTGAGCACAGATACGCAGTATTTT.

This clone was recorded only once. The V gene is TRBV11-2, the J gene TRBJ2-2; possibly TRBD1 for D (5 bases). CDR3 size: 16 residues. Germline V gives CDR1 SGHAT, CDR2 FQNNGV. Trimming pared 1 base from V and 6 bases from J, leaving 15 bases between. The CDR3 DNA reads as TGTGCCAGCAGCTTAGTTCAAGACAGACGGGCCGGGGAGCTGTTTTTT. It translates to CASSLVQDRRAGELFF.

Here the CDR3 DNA reads TGTGCCAGCCAGAGCTCCGGGACTAGCGGGAGCCAGACCCAGTACTTC. It codes for CASQSSGTSGSQTQYF. The V call is TRBV13, the J call TRBJ2-5, with 14 bases that match TRBD2. V shed 8 bases and J 6 bases; nucleotides not matched to a gene: 11. This CDR3 comprises 16 residues. Germline values: CDR1 PRHDT, CDR2 FYEKMQ (reference sequence). Full variable domain (rest looked up from reference TRBV13 and TRBJ2-5): AAGVIQSPRHLIKEKRETATLKCYPIPRHDTVYWYQQGPGQDPQFLISFYEKMQSDKGSIPDRFSAQQFSDYHSELNMSSLELGDSALYFCASQSSGTSGSQTQYFGPGTRLLVL.

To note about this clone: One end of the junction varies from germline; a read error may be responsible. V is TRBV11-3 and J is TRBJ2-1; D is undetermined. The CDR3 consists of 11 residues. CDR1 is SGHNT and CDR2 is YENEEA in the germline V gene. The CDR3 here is CASSSDNEQFF. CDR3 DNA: TGTGCCAGCAGCTCCGACAATGAGCAGTTCTTC.

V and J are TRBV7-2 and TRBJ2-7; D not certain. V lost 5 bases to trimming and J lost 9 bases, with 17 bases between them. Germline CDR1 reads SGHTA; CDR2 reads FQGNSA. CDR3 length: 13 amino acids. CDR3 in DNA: TGTGCCAGCAGCCTAGATGGGCCCACGAGGCAGTACTTC. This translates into CASSLDGPTRQYF.

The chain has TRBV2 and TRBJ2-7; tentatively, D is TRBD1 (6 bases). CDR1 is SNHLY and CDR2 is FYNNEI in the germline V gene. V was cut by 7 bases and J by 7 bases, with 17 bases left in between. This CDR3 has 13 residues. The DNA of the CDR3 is TGTGCCAGCAAGGGGGAGCAGGGAAGGGAGCAGTACTTC. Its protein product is CASKGEQGREQYF.

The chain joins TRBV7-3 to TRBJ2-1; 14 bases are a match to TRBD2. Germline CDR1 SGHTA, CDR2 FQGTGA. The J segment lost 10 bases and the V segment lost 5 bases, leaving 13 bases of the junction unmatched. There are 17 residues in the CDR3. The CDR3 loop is CASSPSGGTSGSHEQFF. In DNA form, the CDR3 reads TGTGCCAGCAGCCCATCAGGGGGGACTAGCGGGAGCCACGAGCAGTTCTTC.

CDR3 in amino acids: CSVDLPMSSYNEQFF. The CDR3 nucleotides read TGCAGCGTTGATCTTCCAATGAGCTCCTACAATGAGCAGTTCTTC. The chain links TRBV29-1 to TRBJ2-1, with unresolved D. Germline CDR1 SQVTM, CDR2 ANQGSEA. The CDR3 runs 15 residues. V was pared by 3 bases and J by 0 bases, with 12 bases between.